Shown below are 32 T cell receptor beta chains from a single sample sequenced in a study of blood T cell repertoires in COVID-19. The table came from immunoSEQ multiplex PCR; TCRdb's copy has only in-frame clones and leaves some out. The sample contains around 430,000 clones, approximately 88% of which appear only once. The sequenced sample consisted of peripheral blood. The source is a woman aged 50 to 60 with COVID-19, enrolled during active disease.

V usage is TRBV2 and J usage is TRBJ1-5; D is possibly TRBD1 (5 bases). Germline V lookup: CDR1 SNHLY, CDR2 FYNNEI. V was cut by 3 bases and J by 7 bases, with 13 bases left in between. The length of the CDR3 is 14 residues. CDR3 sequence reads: CASSDGQGRQPQHF. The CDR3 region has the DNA TGTGCCAGCAGTGATGGGCAGGGTAGACAGCCCCAGCATTTT.

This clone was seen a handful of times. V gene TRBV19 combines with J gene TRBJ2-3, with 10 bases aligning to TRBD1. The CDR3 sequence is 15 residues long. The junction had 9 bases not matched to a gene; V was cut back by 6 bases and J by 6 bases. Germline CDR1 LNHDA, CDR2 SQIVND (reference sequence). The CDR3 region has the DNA TGTGCCAGTAGCGCCCGGGACAGGGGAAGGGATACGCAGTATTTT. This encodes CASSARDRGRDTQYF.

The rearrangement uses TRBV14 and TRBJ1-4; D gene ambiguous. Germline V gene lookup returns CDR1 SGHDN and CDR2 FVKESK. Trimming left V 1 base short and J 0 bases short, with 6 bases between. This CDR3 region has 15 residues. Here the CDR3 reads CASSQAVATNEKLFF. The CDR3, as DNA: TGTGCCAGCAGCCAAGCGGTCGCAACTAATGAAAAACTGTTTTTT. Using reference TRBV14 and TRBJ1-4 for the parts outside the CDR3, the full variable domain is EAGVTQFPSHSVIEKGQTVTLRCDPISGHDNLYWYRRVMGKEIKFLLHFVKESKQDESGMPNNRFLAERTGGTYSTLKVQPAELEDSGVYFCASSQAVATNEKLFFGSGTQLSVL.

CDR3 DNA: TGCAGCGTCGAGGGACTCCTAGGCGAGCAGTACTTC. This encodes CSVEGLLGEQYF. The chain couples TRBV29-1 to TRBJ2-7; D is perhaps TRBD2 (6 bases). CDR1 and CDR2 from the germline V gene are SQVTM and ANQGSEA. The length of the CDR3 is 12 residues. Between the trimmed V and J ends, which lost 6 bases and 6 bases, there was a span of 15 bases.

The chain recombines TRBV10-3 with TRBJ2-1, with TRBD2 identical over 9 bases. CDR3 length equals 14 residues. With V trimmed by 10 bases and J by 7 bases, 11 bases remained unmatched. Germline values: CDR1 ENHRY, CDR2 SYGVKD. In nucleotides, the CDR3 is TGTGCCACGGTTGGGCTAGCGGGGATGAATGAGCAGTTCTTC. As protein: CATVGLAGMNEQFF.

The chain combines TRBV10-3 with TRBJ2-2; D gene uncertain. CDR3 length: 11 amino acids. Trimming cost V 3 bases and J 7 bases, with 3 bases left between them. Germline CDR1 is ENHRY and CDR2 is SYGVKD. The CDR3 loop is CAISEYGELFF. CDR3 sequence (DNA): TGTGCCATCAGTGAATACGGGGAGCTGTTTTTT.

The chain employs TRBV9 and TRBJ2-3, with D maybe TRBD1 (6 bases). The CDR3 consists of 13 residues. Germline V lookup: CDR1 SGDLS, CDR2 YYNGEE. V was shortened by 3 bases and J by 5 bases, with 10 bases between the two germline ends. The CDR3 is CASSERTEDTQYF. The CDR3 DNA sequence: TGTGCCAGCAGCGAGCGGACAGAAGATACGCAGTATTTT.

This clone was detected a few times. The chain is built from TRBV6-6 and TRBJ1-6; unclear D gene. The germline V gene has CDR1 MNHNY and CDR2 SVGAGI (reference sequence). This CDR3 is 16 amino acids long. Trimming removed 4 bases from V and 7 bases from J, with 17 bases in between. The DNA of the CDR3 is TGTGCCAGCAGTTCCACTTCCCAGGATGGGAATTCACCCCTCCACTTT. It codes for CASSSTSQDGNSPLHF.

CDR3 sequence: CASSALHGGMANQPQHF. CDR3 coding DNA: TGTGCCAGCAGTGCCCTCCATGGAGGGATGGCCAATCAGCCCCAGCATTTT. The chain uses TRBV6-1 and TRBJ1-5, with D unclear. V lost 4 bases to trimming and J lost 3 bases, with 19 bases between them. The CDR3 has 17 residues. In germline, CDR1 is MNHNS, CDR2 SASEGT.

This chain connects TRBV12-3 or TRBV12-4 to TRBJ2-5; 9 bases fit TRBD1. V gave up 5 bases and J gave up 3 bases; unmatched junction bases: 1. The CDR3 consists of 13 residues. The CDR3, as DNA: TGTGCCAGCAGTAGGACAGGGGAAGAGACCCAGTACTTC. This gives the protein CASSRTGEETQYF.

CDR3 protein: CASRVGGDEQFF. In DNA form, the CDR3 reads TGTGCCAGCAGGGTGGGAGGAGATGAGCAGTTCTTC. The chain carries TRBV2 and TRBJ2-1; D perhaps matches TRBD2 (6 bases). Trimming cost V 6 bases and J 8 bases, with 11 bases left between them. In germline, CDR1 is SNHLY, CDR2 FYNNEI. This CDR3 contains 12 residues.

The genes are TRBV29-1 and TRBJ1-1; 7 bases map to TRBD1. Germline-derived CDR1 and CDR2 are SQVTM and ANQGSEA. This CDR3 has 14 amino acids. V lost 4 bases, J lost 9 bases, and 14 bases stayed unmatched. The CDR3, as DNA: TGCAGCGTTGCCAGGGGGACGGCCGAAGTACAAGCTTTCTTT. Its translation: CSVARGTAEVQAFF.

CDR3 bases: TGTGCCAGCACCCTGTACGGCACTGAAGCTTTCTTT. Its translation is CASTLYGTEAFF. The chain couples TRBV5-4 to TRBJ1-1, with D hard to call. The CDR3 sequence is 12 residues long. V was shortened by 6 bases and J by 4 bases, with 10 bases between the two germline ends. CDR1 is SGHNT and CDR2 is YYREEE in the germline V gene (reference sequence). The entire variable domain, with the rest obtained from reference TRBV5-4 and TRBJ1-1, is as follows: ETGVTQSPTHLIKTRGQQVTLRCSSQSGHNTVSWYQQALGQGPQFIFQYYREEENGRGNFPPRFSGLQFPNYSSELNVNALELDDSALYLCASTLYGTEAFFGQGTRLTVV.

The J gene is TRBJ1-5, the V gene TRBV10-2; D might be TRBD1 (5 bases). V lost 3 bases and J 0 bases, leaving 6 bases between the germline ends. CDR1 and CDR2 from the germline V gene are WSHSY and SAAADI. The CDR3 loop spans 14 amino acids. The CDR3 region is CASSDRDSNQPQHF. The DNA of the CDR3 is TGCGCCAGCAGTGACAGGGATAGCAATCAGCCCCAGCATTTT.

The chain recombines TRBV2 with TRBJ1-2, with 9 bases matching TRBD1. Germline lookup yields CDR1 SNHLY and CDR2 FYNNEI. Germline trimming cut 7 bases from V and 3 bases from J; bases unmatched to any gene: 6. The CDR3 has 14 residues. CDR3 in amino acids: CASTEGQGYYGYTF. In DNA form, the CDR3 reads TGTGCCAGCACTGAGGGACAGGGATACTATGGCTACACCTTC.

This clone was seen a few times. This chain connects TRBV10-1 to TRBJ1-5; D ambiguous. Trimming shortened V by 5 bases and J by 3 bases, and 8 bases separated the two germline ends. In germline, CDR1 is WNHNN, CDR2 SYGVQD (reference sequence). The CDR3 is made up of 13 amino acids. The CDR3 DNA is TGCGCCAGCAGTTTGGGCCACAATCAGCCCCAGCATTTT. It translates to CASSLGHNQPQHF.

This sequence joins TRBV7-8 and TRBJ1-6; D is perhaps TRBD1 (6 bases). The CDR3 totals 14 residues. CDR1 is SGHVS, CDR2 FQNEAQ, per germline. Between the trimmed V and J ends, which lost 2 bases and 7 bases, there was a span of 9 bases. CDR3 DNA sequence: TGTGCCAGCAGCTTAAGGGGGAGCAATTCACCCCTCCACTTT. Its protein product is CASSLRGSNSPLHF.

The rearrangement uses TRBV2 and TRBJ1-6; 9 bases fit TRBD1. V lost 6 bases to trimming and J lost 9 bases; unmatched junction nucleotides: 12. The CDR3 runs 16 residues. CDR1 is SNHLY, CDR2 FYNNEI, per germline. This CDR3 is CASRPRRGQGGSPLHF. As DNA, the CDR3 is TGTGCCAGCAGGCCAAGGCGGGGACAGGGAGGTTCACCCCTCCACTTT.

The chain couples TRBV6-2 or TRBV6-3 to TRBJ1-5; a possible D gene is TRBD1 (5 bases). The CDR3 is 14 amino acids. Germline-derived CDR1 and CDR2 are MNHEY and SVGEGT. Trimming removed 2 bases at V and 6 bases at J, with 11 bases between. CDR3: CASSYDRGTQPQHF. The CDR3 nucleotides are TGTGCCAGCAGTTACGACCGGGGGACTCAGCCCCAGCATTTT.

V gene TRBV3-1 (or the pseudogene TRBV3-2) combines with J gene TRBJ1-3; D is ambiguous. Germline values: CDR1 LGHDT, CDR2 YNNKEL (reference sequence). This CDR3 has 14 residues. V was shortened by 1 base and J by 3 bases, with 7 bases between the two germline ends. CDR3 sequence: CASSQGASGNTIYF. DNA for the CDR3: TGTGCCAGCAGCCAAGGGGCGAGTGGAAACACCATATATTTT.

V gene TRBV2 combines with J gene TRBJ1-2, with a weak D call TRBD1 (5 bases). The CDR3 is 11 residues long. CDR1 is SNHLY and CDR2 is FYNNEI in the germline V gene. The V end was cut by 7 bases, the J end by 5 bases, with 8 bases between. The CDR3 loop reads CASTGEYGYTF. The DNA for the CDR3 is TGTGCCAGCACGGGGGAATATGGCTACACCTTC. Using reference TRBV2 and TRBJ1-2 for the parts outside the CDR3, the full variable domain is EPEVTQTPSHQVTQMGQEVILRCVPISNHLYFYWYRQILGQKVEFLVSFYNNEISEKSEIFDDQFSVERPDGSNFTLKIRSTKLEDSAMYFCASTGEYGYTFGSGTRLTVV.

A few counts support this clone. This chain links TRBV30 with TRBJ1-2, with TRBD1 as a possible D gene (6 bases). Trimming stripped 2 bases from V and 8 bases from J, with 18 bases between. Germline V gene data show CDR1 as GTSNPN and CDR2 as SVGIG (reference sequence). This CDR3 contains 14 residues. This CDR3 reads CAWSSITGTRGYTF. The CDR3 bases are TGTGCCTGGAGTTCAATTACCGGGACACGAGGCTACACCTTC.

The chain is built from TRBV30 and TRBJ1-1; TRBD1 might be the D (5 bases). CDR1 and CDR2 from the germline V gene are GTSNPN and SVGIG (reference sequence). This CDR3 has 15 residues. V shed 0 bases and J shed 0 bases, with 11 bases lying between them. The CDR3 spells CAWSVGGNLNTEAFF. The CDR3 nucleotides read TGTGCCTGGAGTGTCGGGGGGAATCTGAACACTGAAGCTTTCTTT. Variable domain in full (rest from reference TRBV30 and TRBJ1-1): SQTIHQWPATLVQPVGSPLSLECTVEGTSNPNLYWYRQAAGRGLQLLFYSVGIGQISSEVPQNLSASRPQDRQFILSSKKLLLSDSGFYLCAWSVGGNLNTEAFFGQGTRLTVV.

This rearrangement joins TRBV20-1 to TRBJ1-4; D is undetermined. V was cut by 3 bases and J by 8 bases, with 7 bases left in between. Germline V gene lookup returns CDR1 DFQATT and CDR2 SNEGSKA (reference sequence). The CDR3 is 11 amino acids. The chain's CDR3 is CSAREQEKLFF. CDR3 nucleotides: TGCAGTGCTAGGGAGCAGGAAAAACTGTTTTTT.

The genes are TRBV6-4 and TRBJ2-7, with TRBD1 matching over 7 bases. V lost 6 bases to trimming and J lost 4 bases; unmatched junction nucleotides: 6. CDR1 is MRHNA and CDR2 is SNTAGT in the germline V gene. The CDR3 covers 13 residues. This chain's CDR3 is CASRLGQCYEQYF. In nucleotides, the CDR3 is TGTGCCAGCAGATTGGGACAGTGTTACGAGCAGTACTTC.

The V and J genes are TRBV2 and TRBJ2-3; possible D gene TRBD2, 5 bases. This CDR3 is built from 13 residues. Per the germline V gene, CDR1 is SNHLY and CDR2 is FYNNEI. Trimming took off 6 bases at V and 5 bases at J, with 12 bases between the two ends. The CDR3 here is CASRLPAGDTQYF. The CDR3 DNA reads TGTGCCAGCAGATTACCCGCGGGAGATACGCAGTATTTT.

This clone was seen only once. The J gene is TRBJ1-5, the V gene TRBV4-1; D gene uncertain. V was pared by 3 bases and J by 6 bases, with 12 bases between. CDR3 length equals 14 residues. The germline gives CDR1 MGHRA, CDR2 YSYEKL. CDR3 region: CASSQIGEVQPQHF. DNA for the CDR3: TGCGCCAGCAGCCAGATCGGGGAAGTTCAGCCCCAGCATTTT.

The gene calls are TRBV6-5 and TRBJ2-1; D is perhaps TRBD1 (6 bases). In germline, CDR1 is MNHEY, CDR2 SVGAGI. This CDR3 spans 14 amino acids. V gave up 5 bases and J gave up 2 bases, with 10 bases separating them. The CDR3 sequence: CASSRQDTYNEQFF. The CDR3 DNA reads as TGTGCCAGCAGTCGACAGGATACCTACAATGAGCAGTTCTTC.

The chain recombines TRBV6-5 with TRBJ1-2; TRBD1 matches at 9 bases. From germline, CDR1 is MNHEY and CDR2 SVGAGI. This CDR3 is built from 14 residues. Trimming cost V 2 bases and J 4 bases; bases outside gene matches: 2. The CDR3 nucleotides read TGTGCCAGCAGTTACGGGGACAGGGTCTATGGCTACACCTTC. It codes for CASSYGDRVYGYTF.

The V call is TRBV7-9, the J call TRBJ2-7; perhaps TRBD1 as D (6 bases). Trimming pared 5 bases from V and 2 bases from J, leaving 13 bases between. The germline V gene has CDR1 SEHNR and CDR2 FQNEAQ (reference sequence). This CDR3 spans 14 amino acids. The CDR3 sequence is CASSPTGLAYEQYF. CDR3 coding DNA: TGTGCCAGCAGCCCGACAGGCTTAGCCTACGAGCAGTACTTC.

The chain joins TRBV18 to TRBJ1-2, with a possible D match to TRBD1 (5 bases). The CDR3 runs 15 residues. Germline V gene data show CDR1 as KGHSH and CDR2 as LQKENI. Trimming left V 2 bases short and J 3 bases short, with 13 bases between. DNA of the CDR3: TGTGCCAGCTCACCAGGTTCGGGGGGAGACTATGGCTACACCTTC. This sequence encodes CASSPGSGGDYGYTF. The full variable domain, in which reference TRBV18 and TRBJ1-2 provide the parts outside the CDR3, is NAGVMQNPRHLVRRRGQEARLRCSPMKGHSHVYWYRQLPEEGLKFMVYLQKENIIDESGMPKERFSAEFPKEGPSILRIQQVVRGDSAAYFCASSPGSGGDYGYTFGSGTRLTVV.

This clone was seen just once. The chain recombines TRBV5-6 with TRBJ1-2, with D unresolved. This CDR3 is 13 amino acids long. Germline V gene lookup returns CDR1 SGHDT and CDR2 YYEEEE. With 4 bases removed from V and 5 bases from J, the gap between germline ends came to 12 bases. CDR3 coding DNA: TGTGCCAGCAGCCTTAAGTCCGGTTATGGCTACACCTTC. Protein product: CASSLKSGYGYTF.